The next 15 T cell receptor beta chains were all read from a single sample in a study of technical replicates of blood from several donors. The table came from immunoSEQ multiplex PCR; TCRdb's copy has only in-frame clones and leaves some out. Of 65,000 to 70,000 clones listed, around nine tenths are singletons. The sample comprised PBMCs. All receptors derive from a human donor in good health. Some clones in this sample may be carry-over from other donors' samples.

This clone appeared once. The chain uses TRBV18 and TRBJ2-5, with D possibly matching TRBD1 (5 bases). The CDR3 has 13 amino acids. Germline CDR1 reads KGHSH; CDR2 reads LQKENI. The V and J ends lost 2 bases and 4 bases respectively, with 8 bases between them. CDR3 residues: CASSPSRAETQYF. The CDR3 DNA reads TGTGCCAGCTCACCAAGCAGGGCAGAGACCCAGTACTTC.

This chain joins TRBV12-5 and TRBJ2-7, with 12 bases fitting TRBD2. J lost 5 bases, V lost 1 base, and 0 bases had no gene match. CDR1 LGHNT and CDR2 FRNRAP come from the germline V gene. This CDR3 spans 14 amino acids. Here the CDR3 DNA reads TGTGCTAGTGGTTTGGGGACTAGCGGGGACGAGCAGTACTTC. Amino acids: CASGLGTSGDEQYF.

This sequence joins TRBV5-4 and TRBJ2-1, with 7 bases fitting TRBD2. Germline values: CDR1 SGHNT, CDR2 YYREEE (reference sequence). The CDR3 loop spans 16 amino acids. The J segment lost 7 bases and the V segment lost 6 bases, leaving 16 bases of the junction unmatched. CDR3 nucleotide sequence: TGTGCCAGCACCCGTGGGCTAGCGGTGAGGGAGAATGAGCAGTTCTTC. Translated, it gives CASTRGLAVRENEQFF.

CDR3 bases: TGCAGTGTACCGAGGGAGTATGGCTACACCTTC. It translates to CSVPREYGYTF. The gene calls are TRBV20-1 and TRBJ1-2, with D unresolved. Trimming removed 7 bases at V and 5 bases at J, with 11 bases between. This CDR3 has 11 residues. Germline V gives CDR1 DFQATT, CDR2 SNEGSKA (reference sequence).

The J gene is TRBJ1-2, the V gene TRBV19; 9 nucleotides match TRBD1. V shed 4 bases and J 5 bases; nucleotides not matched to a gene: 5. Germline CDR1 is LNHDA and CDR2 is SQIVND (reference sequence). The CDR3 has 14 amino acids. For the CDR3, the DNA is TGTGCCAGTAGTACCCGGGACAGGGTGTATGGCTACACCTTC. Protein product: CASSTRDRVYGYTF.

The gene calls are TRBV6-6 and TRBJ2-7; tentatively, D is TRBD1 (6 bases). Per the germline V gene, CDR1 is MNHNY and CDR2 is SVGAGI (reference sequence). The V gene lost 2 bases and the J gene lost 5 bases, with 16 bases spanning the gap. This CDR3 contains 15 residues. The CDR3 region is CASSYPETGSHEQYF. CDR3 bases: TGTGCCAGCAGTTACCCCGAAACAGGGTCCCACGAGCAGTACTTC.

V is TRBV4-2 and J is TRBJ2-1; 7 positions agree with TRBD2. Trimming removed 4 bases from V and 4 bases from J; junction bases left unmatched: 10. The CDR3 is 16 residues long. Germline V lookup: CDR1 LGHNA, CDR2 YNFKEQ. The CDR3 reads CASSRSREAHYNEQFF. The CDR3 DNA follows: TGTGCCAGCAGCCGATCACGGGAGGCACATTACAATGAGCAGTTCTTC.

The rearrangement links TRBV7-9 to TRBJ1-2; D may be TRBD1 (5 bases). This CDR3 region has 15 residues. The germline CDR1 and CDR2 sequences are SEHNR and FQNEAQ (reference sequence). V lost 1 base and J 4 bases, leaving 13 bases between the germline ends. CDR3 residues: CASSLGRLQGYGYTF. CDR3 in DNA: TGTGCCAGCAGCTTAGGACGGTTGCAGGGCTATGGCTACACCTTC.

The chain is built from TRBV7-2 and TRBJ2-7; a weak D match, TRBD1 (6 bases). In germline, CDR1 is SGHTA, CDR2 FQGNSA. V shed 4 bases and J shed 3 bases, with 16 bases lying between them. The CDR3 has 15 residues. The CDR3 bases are TGTGCCAGCAGCTCACAGGGCGCCCTGAACTACGAGCAGTACTTC. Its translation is CASSSQGALNYEQYF.

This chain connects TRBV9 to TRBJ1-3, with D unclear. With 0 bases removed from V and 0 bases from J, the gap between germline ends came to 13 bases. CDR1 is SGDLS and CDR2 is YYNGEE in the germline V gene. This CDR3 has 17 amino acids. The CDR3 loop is CASSVGVTLSSGNTIYF. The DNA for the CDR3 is TGTGCCAGCAGCGTAGGAGTCACCCTTAGCTCTGGAAACACCATATATTTT.

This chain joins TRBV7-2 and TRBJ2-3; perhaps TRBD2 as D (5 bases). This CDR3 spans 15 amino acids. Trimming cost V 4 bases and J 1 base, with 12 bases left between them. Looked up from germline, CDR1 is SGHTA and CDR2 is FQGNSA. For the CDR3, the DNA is TGTGCCAGCAGCTCTGAGGGCCGGGGCACAGATACGCAGTATTTT. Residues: CASSSEGRGTDTQYF.

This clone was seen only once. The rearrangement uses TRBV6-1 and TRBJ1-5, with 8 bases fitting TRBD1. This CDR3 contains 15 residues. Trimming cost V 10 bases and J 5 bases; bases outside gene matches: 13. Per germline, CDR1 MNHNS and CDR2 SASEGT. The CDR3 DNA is TGTGCCATAAAGACAGGGGTCCTGGAGGATCAGCCCCAGCATTTT. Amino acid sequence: CAIKTGVLEDQPQHF.

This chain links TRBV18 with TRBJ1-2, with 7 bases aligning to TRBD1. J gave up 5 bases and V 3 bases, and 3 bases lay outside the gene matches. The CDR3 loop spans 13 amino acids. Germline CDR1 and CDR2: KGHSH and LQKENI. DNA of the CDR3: TGTGCCAGCTCACCGGACAGGAAATATGGCTACACCTTC. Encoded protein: CASSPDRKYGYTF.

The CDR3 DNA reads TGTGCCAGCAGCTTCGGGAACTATGGCTACACCTTC. Translation: CASSFGNYGYTF. V is TRBV7-9 and J is TRBJ1-2; D is unresolved. V was clipped by 3 bases and J by 2 bases, with 4 bases between them. Germline V gene data show CDR1 as SEHNR and CDR2 as FQNEAQ (reference sequence). The CDR3 runs to 12 residues.

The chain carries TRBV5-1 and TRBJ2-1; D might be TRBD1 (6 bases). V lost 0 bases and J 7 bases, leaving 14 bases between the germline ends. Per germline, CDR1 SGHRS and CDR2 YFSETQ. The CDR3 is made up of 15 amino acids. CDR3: CASSLAPGERNEQFF. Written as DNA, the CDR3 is TGCGCCAGCAGCTTGGCGCCAGGGGAGAGGAATGAGCAGTTCTTC.